The following is a TCR beta chain sequence with its context. The data originate from a study of blood T cell repertoires in COVID-19. Study as a whole: From T cells, B-cell-depleted T cells, or PBMCs came the material, which was cDNA or gDNA.

All enrollees were about 18 to 100 years old and from fewer than 25 US areas. The assay was immunoSEQ multiplex PCR, and TCRdb's table has in-frame clones only and misses some. The repertoire includes just over 250,000 clones, 84% of them detected once, and over 4% sits in the top ten. Material for sequencing was PBMCs or T cells enriched from blood (not recorded which). The receptor was derived from a man aged 25-40 years with acute COVID-19.

The chain's CDR3 is CASSLTPGFDEQFF. DNA of the CDR3: TGTGCCAGCAGCTTAACCCCTGGCTTCGATGAGCAGTTCTTC. This chain connects TRBV7-3 to TRBJ2-1; no clear D. CDR1 is SGHTA, CDR2 FQGTGA, per germline. The V gene lost 0 bases and the J gene lost 8 bases, with 11 bases spanning the gap. The CDR3 consists of 14 residues.